This TCR beta chain appears in the sequencing data of a study of T cell responses to AZD1222 COVID-19 vaccine. General study points: In a largely white British group with more females than males, clonal diversity was possibly underestimated. Just a handful of AZD1222 recipients tested seropositive at baseline.

Generated by immunoSEQ multiplex PCR, the TCRdb table keeps only in-frame clones and is missing some. The sample comprises 200,000 or so clones, 85% to 95% of which are singletons, and approximately 1% rests with the top ten. Notes on this clone: Antigen specificity is unknown.

Germline V CDR1 and CDR2: SGHRS, YFSETQ. The V end was cut by 3 bases, the J end by 0 bases, with 16 bases between. CDR3 length: 18 amino acids. Sequenced here: peripheral blood, sampled on day 0 of MenACWY control vaccination. This sequence originates from an adult in good health. The V and J genes are TRBV5-1 and TRBJ1-6; tentatively, D is TRBD1 (5 bases). The CDR3 DNA is TGCGCCAGCAGCTGGGGGACGGCCGAAAGCTCCTATAATTCACCCCTCCACTTT. This sequence encodes CASSWGTAESSYNSPLHF.